This TCR beta chain appears in the sequencing data of a study of human T cells and chemical hapten exposure. Across the study: Per-sample TCR yields varied mainly from small pooled library volume differences. The study, taken as a whole, reports: TCRs whose frequency exceeded 1 in 1000 remained the same following DPC sensitization.

This clonotype was picked up a small number of times. The antigen is not known. Single cDNA molecules in the library carried unique molecular identifiers attached during preparation. Methods used by the authors: Per sample, the median was approximately 96,000 TCRs, with values from around 25,000 to 690,000. TCRdb re-called the RACE reads through MiXCR, storing one row per CDR3 protein. The V and J calls and clone size are TCRdb's, not the authors'. Of 65,000 or so distinct CDR3 sequences in the sample, roughly 6.1% were seen once. Germline CDR1 reads ENHRY; CDR2 reads SYGVKD. The ends were cut back, 0 bases at V and 7 bases at J, with 7 bases in the middle. CDR3 length equals 13 residues. Specified time point: healthy volunteer bleed at 6 weeks. Blood, whole and unfractionated, served as the source for total RNA extraction.

V and J are TRBV10-3 and TRBJ2-1; either TRBD1 or TRBD2 may supply D (5 bases each). Sequencing input: whole blood. The receptor was isolated from a female donor in good health. Some clones in this sample may be carry-over from other donors' samples. The CDR3: CAISESGVNEQFF. CDR3 DNA: TGTGCCATCAGTGAGTCGGGGGTAAATGAGCAGTTCTTC.